The rows below give T cell receptor beta chains drawn from one sample of a study of T cells after yellow fever vaccination. TCRdb independently ran MiXCR on the 5' RACE reads; one entry per CDR3 protein. The sample includes around 350,000 distinct CDR3 sequences, 6.2% seen only once; the top ten take roughly 15%. The specimen was PBMCs, collected 5 days after the yellow fever booster vaccination. These receptors were collected from a man aged 25 to 40 who received the YFV17D yellow fever vaccine. Both conserved end residues are part of each CDR3. Each record gives: J gene, clone size, D gene, V gene, CDR3 DNA, CDR3 protein. The D gene is left open where the match is weak. Expanded clones get a size class; other rows say once, few or many, or leave the size out.

TRBJ2-7 | few | NA | TRBV29-1 | TGCAGCGTTGGCCCCCCGGGGCAGTCCTACGAGCAGTACTTC | CSVGPPGQSYEQYF
TRBJ2-2 | few | NA | TRBV7-2 | TGTGCCAGCAGCCCGTGGGACCTGGTGAACACCGGGGAGCTGTTTTTT | CASSPWDLVNTGELFF
TRBJ1-1 | few | TRBD1 | TRBV7-9 | TGTGCCAGCAGCCCAACGGACAGGTTCACTGAAGCTTTCTTT | CASSPTDRFTEAFF
TRBJ2-5 | few | NA | TRBV20-1 | TGCAGTGCTAGAGATGCCCCGATGGAGACCCAGTACTTC | CSARDAPMETQYF
TRBJ2-2 | few | NA | TRBV19 | TGTGCCAGTAGCTCCCGAATCGGGGGATCCGTCACCGGGGAGCTGTTTTTT | CASSSRIGGSVTGELFF
TRBJ2-3 | few | TRBD2 | TRBV2 | TGTGCCAGCAAGAGGAGTAGCGGGAACACCGATACGCAGTATTTT | CASKRSSGNTDTQYF
TRBJ2-2 | NA | TRBD2 | TRBV20-1 | TGCAGTGCTAGTTGGCGGGAGCCCGGGGAGCTGTTTTTT | CSASWREPGELFF
TRBJ2-5 | many | NA | TRBV20-1 | TGCAGTGCTAGCTTTCCCCGACAGGAGACCCAGTACTTC | CSASFPRQETQYF
TRBJ2-6 | NA | NA | TRBV23-1 | TGCGCCAGCAGTCATTCTCCTGACTCTGGGGCCAACGTCCTGACTTTC | CASSHSPDSGANVLTF
TRBJ2-7 | NA | TRBD1 | TRBV5-1 | TGCGCCAGCAGCTTGAGGTCGGGACAGCAAGCCTACGAGCAGTACTTC | CASSLRSGQQAYEQYF
TRBJ2-1 | many | TRBD1 | TRBV5-1 | TGCGCCAGCACCTGGACAGGGGGCGATGAGCAGTTCTTC | CASTWTGGDEQFF
TRBJ2-3 | few | TRBD2 | TRBV9 | TGTGCCAGCAGCGCCCCCGGGACTAGACGCACAGATACGCAGTATTTT | CASSAPGTRRTDTQYF
TRBJ2-5 | many | TRBD2 | TRBV5-1 | TGCGCCAGCAGCTTTATGACTAGCGGGAATGCAGAGACCCAGTACTTC | CASSFMTSGNAETQYF
TRBJ2-3 | few | NA | TRBV7-2 | TGTGCCAGCAGCCTGCAGGGGGGAGCGGGAAGGACGCAGTATTTT | CASSLQGGAGRTQYF
TRBJ2-3 | many | TRBD1 | TRBV28 | TGTGCCAGCAGTTTTCCGGGACAGAGACTTAGCACAGATACGCAGTATTTT | CASSFPGQRLSTDTQYF
TRBJ1-1 | many | NA | TRBV29-1 | TGCAGCTCCAGGAGGGGAGGGGTAACTGAAGCTTTCTTT | CSSRRGGVTEAFF
TRBJ2-1 | many | NA | TRBV20-1 | TGCAGTGTTGATAGCGGTTCATACAATGAGCAGTTCTTC | CSVDSGSYNEQFF
TRBJ2-1 | many | TRBD2 | TRBV6-2/TRBV6-3 | TGTGCCAGCACTGGCGGGAGTAGAAGGAATGAGCAGTTCTTC | CASTGGSRRNEQFF
TRBJ2-1 | many | NA | TRBV6-1 | TGTGCCAGCAGACCGACTAGAACTGGATATGAGCAGTTCTTC | CASRPTRTGYEQFF
TRBJ1-5 | few | TRBD1 | TRBV30 | TGTGCCTGGAGCGGACAGGGCAATCAGCCCCAGCATTTT | CAWSGQGNQPQHF
TRBJ2-5 | NA | TRBD1 | TRBV20-1 | TGCAGTGCTGTCCAGGGGACAGGGCGAGAGACCCAGTACTTC | CSAVQGTGRETQYF
TRBJ2-5 | many | TRBD2 | TRBV6-2/TRBV6-3 | TGTGCCAGCAGTTATCCCGGACTAGCGGGAGAAGAGACCCAGTACTTC | CASSYPGLAGEETQYF
TRBJ1-1 | NA | TRBD1 | TRBV6-5 | TGTGCCAGCAGTTACGAGGGGGCGAACACTGAAGCTTTCTTT | CASSYEGANTEAFF
TRBJ2-2 | NA | NA | TRBV7-2 | TGTGCCAGCAGCTTTGATCGTTGGACCGGGGAGCTGTTTTTT | CASSFDRWTGELFF
TRBJ2-2 | few | TRBD2 | TRBV9 | TGTGCCAGCAGTTCTAGCGGGGAGGGGGAGCTGTTTTTT | CASSSSGEGELFF
TRBJ2-2 | many | NA | TRBV27 | TGTGCCAGCAGTAAGGGGGGGATCGGTCTGAACACCGGGGAGCTGTTTTTT | CASSKGGIGLNTGELFF
TRBJ2-7 | many | NA | TRBV7-2 | TGTGCCAGCAGCTTGGGCGCCTACCGGGTCTCCTACGAGCAGTACTTC | CASSLGAYRVSYEQYF
TRBJ2-3 | NA | TRBD2 | TRBV12-3/TRBV12-4 | TGTGCCAGCAGACTTACTAGCGGTCTCACAGATACGCAGTATTTT | CASRLTSGLTDTQYF
TRBJ1-4 | many | NA | TRBV25-1 | TGTGCCAGCAGCGAATACTACAGGGAGGCAACTAATGAAAAACTGTTTTTT | CASSEYYREATNEKLFF
TRBJ2-1 | few | TRBD2 | TRBV7-7 | TGTGCTAGCAGCTTACAACTAGCGGGAGGTGAGCAGTTCTTC | CASSLQLAGGEQFF
TRBJ1-2 | NA | NA | TRBV7-9 | TGTGCCAGCATCTCCTGGCAGATCCAAGGGGGCTACACCTTC | CASISWQIQGGYTF
TRBJ2-1 | NA | NA | TRBV5-4 | TGTGCCAGCAGCTTGGTTAGTGGTGAGCAGTTCTTC | CASSLVSGEQFF
TRBJ1-5 | many | NA | TRBV7-9 | TGTGCCAGCAGCTTTGAGGGCGGGCAGCCCCAGCATTTT | CASSFEGGQPQHF
TRBJ1-1 | few | NA | TRBV29-1 | TGCAGCGGTGGACACGTTGAAGCTTTCTTT | CSGGHVEAFF
TRBJ2-2 | many | NA | TRBV29-1 | TGCAGCGCACAATCAGGGGTCAACACCGGGGAGCTGTTTTTT | CSAQSGVNTGELFF
TRBJ2-3 | many | NA | TRBV7-8 | TGTGCCAGCAGCTTGGCGTCTAGCACAGATACGCAGTATTTT | CASSLASSTDTQYF
TRBJ2-7 | NA | TRBD2 | TRBV4-1 | TGCGCCAGCAGCCCCCGGGGGGGAGAGTACGAGCAGTACTTC | CASSPRGGEYEQYF
TRBJ2-3 | few | NA | TRBV20-1 | TGCAGTGCTAGTTCCTACTTTCTCCTGGGACCAAGCACAGATACGCAGTATTTT | CSASSYFLLGPSTDTQYF
TRBJ2-7 | many | TRBD1 | TRBV14 | TGTGCCAGCACGAGGGGGACAGGCCACGAGCAGTACTTC | CASTRGTGHEQYF
TRBJ1-4 | many | TRBD1 | TRBV4-2 | TGTGCCAGCAGCCGTTGGGCGGGACAGGTGAATGAAAAACTGTTTTTT | CASSRWAGQVNEKLFF
TRBJ2-5 | NA | NA | TRBV20-1 | TGCAGTCCTACAAACCAAGAGACCCAGTACTTC | CSPTNQETQYF
TRBJ2-1 | NA | NA | TRBV29-1 | TGCAGCGTTGAGGACTGGAGCTCCTACAATGAGCAGTTCTTC | CSVEDWSSYNEQFF
TRBJ2-7 | many | NA | TRBV20-1 | TGCAGTGCTAGAGATCGTGGGCTACGGGAGATGCTGAGCGAGCAGTACTTC | CSARDRGLREMLSEQYF
TRBJ1-6 | few | TRBD1 | TRBV10-2 | TGCGCCAGCAGAGGACAGGGGTATTCACCCCTCCACTTT | CASRGQGYSPLHF
TRBJ1-3 | NA | NA | TRBV11-2 | TGTGCCAGCAGCCGCGGGGTTCCGAACACCATATATTTT | CASSRGVPNTIYF
TRBJ2-1 | NA | TRBD1 | TRBV11-1 | TGTGCCAGCAGCCAGTCGGGACAGAACCACAATGAGCAGTTCTTC | CASSQSGQNHNEQFF